The 21 T cell receptor beta chains below all came from one sample that was sequenced in a study of shared T cell receptors in the human thymus. TCRdb keeps only in-frame clones here, not all; method: immunoSEQ multiplex PCR. The data show 72,000 or so clones, more than 90% seen once. Sequences were obtained from thymocytes. Receptor source: a human donor.

V and J are TRBV12-5 and TRBJ2-7; D not certain. With 6 bases removed from V and 5 bases from J, the gap between germline ends came to 8 bases. The length of the CDR3 is 11 residues. Germline-derived CDR1 and CDR2 are LGHNT and FRNRAP. The CDR3 loop reads CASGPWNEQYF. The CDR3 nucleotides read TGTGCTAGTGGCCCTTGGAACGAGCAGTACTTC.

The chain joins TRBV5-5 to TRBJ2-3; 12 positions match TRBD2. Germline lookup yields CDR1 SGHKS and CDR2 YYEKEE (reference sequence). The ends lost 1 base at V and 7 bases at J; junction bases unmatched: 13. This CDR3 is built from 18 residues. Here the CDR3 reads CASSLLGVLLAGGYTQYF. The CDR3 DNA reads as TGTGCCAGCAGCTTGTTAGGAGTCCTACTAGCGGGGGGTTATACGCAGTATTTT.

J is TRBJ2-5 and V is TRBV5-4; 7 nucleotides match TRBD1. The CDR3 extends over 13 amino acids. Germline values: CDR1 SGHNT, CDR2 YYREEE (reference sequence). V lost 5 bases, J lost 3 bases, and 4 bases stayed unmatched. This CDR3 is CASRRDRKETQYF. In DNA form, the CDR3 reads TGTGCCAGCAGACGGGACAGAAAAGAGACCCAGTACTTC. Full variable domain (outside the CDR3, taken from reference TRBV5-4 and TRBJ2-5): ETGVTQSPTHLIKTRGQQVTLRCSSQSGHNTVSWYQQALGQGPQFIFQYYREEENGRGNFPPRFSGLQFPNYSSELNVNALELDDSALYLCASRRDRKETQYFGPGTRLLVL.

V usage is TRBV4-1 and J usage is TRBJ1-2; possibly TRBD1 for D (5 bases). Trimming removed 2 bases at V and 4 bases at J, with 8 bases between. The CDR3 is made up of 13 amino acids. CDR1 is MGHRA, CDR2 YSYEKL, per germline. The CDR3 DNA reads as TGCGCCAGCAGCCAACCGGGACTCTATGGCTACACCTTC. Translation gives CASSQPGLYGYTF.

The rearrangement uses TRBV19 and TRBJ1-5, with 8 positions matching TRBD1. V shed 7 bases, J shed 2 bases, and the junction held 4 bases outside the gene matches. CDR1 LNHDA and CDR2 SQIVND come from the germline V gene (reference sequence). CDR3 length: 14 amino acids. The CDR3 loop is CASKGGQGNQPQHF. CDR3 coding DNA: TGTGCCAGTAAGGGGGGACAGGGCAATCAGCCCCAGCATTTT.

This chain uses TRBV5-5 with TRBJ1-6, with 7 nucleotides matching TRBD1. The CDR3 is 16 residues long. The J segment lost 8 bases and the V segment lost 3 bases, leaving 11 bases of the junction unmatched. Germline lookup yields CDR1 SGHKS and CDR2 YYEKEE (reference sequence). CDR3 sequence: CASSWGAGQVHSPLHF. The CDR3 nucleotides are TGTGCCAGCAGCTGGGGTGCCGGACAGGTACATTCACCCCTCCACTTT.

The chain uses TRBV7-9 and TRBJ2-5, with 7 bases lining up with TRBD1. The V and J ends lost 9 bases and 5 bases, in that order; junction bases with no gene match: 9. This CDR3 is 13 amino acids long. Looked up from germline, CDR1 is SEHNR and CDR2 is FQNEAQ (reference sequence). CDR3 DNA: TGTGCCAGATGTCGACAGGGAAACGAGACCCAGTACTTC. Translated, it gives CARCRQGNETQYF.

V is TRBV7-2 and J is TRBJ2-3, with TRBD2 as a possible D gene (7 bases). CDR3 size: 16 residues. Germline CDR1 reads SGHTA; CDR2 reads FQGNSA. The V end lost 2 bases, the J end lost 0 bases, and 12 bases lay between the germline ends. CDR3 nucleotide sequence: TGTGCCAGCAGCTTACGGGCGGGGGCTAGCACAGATACGCAGTATTTT. It codes for CASSLRAGASTDTQYF.

The genes are TRBV18 and TRBJ2-5; TRBD1 matches 8 bases. The germline V gene has CDR1 KGHSH and CDR2 LQKENI. The CDR3 runs 15 residues. After removal of 4 bases from V and 2 bases from J, the junction contained 6 bases not matched to a gene. The CDR3 spells CASSLYRGRQETQYF. The CDR3 region has the DNA TGTGCCAGCTCACTCTACAGGGGGAGGCAAGAGACCCAGTACTTC.

The chain carries TRBV4-2 and TRBJ2-1; TRBD2 aligns across 8 bases. V shed 1 base, J shed 0 bases, and the junction held 5 bases outside the gene matches. This CDR3 is built from 17 residues. From germline, CDR1 is LGHNA and CDR2 YNFKEQ. CDR3 region: CASSQVKRGSSYNEQFF. The CDR3 coding sequence is TGTGCCAGCAGCCAAGTTAAGCGGGGGAGCTCCTACAATGAGCAGTTCTTC.

The rearrangement joins TRBV6-5 to TRBJ1-2; possible D gene TRBD1, 6 bases. Germline V CDR1 and CDR2: MNHEY, SVGAGI. V was pared by 2 bases and J by 0 bases, with 13 bases between. The CDR3 loop spans 16 amino acids. DNA of the CDR3: TGTGCCAGCAGTTACCTACAGGGCCGATCTAACTATGGCTACACCTTC. Translation gives CASSYLQGRSNYGYTF.

This chain joins TRBV30 and TRBJ2-2, with 11 positions matching TRBD1. Germline lookup yields CDR1 GTSNPN and CDR2 SVGIG (reference sequence). This CDR3 has 14 residues. The trim removed 1 base at V and 6 bases at J, leaving 1 base unmatched. The CDR3 bases are TGTGCCTGGAGTGGGACAGGGGGCTCCGGGGAGCTGTTTTTT. Residues: CAWSGTGGSGELFF.

A single count supports this clone. The genes are TRBV12-5 and TRBJ2-5; 9 bases are shared with TRBD1. V lost 4 bases and J lost 5; bases outside the gene matches: 8. Germline CDR1 is LGHNT and CDR2 is FRNRAP. CDR3 length: 15 residues. CDR3 sequence (DNA): TGTGCTAGTGGTTGGACAGGGGCCCACAATGAGACCCAGTACTTC. Protein sequence: CASGWTGAHNETQYF.

The chain is built from TRBV14 and TRBJ1-1; no clear D gene. The CDR3 is 19 residues long. Between the trimmed V and J ends, which lost 0 bases and 1 base, there was a span of 21 bases. Germline lookup yields CDR1 SGHDN and CDR2 FVKESK. The CDR3 nucleotides are TGTGCCAGCAGCCAAGATCGGGGAGGTGCCCCCCCACCGAACACTGAAGCTTTCTTT. Amino acids: CASSQDRGGAPPPNTEAFF.

This sequence joins TRBV7-2 and TRBJ2-7; D is undetermined. The CDR3 length is 13 residues. V lost 3 bases and J lost 0, with 6 bases in between. Germline CDR1 is SGHTA and CDR2 is FQGNSA. In DNA form, the CDR3 reads TGTGCCAGCAGCTTGTCTAGCTCCTACGAGCAGTACTTC. This sequence encodes CASSLSSSYEQYF.

This rearrangement joins TRBV19 to TRBJ2-5; TRBD2 agrees at 13 bases. CDR3 length: 15 amino acids. J gave up 5 bases and V 4 bases, and 4 bases lay outside the gene matches. Germline CDR1 is LNHDA and CDR2 is SQIVND (reference sequence). The CDR3 is CASSRLAGGRETQYF. The DNA for the CDR3 is TGTGCCAGTAGTAGACTAGCGGGGGGCCGGGAGACCCAGTACTTC.

In its sample, this clone was seen once. The rearrangement links TRBV5-8 to TRBJ1-2; TRBD1 matches 9 bases. The V segment lost 4 bases and the J segment 0 bases; nucleotides outside the gene matches: 10. CDR3 length: 17 amino acids. The germline CDR1 and CDR2 sequences are SGHTS and YDEGEE. In nucleotides, the CDR3 is TGTGCCAGCAGCACTCGGGACAGGGCCTTACCTAACTATGGCTACACCTTC. It yields the protein CASSTRDRALPNYGYTF.

This clone was seen only a few times. This chain uses TRBV19 with TRBJ1-4, with a weak D call TRBD1 (6 bases). The germline V gene encodes CDR1 LNHDA and CDR2 SQIVND (reference sequence). V lost 6 bases and J 5 bases, leaving 10 bases between the germline ends. The CDR3 length is 13 residues. The CDR3 protein is CASSKDRNEKLFF. Here the CDR3 DNA reads TGTGCCAGTAGCAAAGACAGGAATGAAAAACTGTTTTTT.

V and J are TRBV25-1 and TRBJ1-4; a possible D gene is TRBD1 (5 bases). The length of the CDR3 is 14 residues. Trimming cost V 6 bases and J 7 bases, with 15 bases left between them. Per the germline V gene, CDR1 is MGHDK and CDR2 is SYGVNS. CDR3 sequence (DNA): TGTGCCAGCAGGGATCAGGGTAGTTTTGAAAAACTGTTTTTT. Protein: CASRDQGSFEKLFF.

The chain joins TRBV7-8 to TRBJ2-1; no clear D. CDR1 SGHVS and CDR2 FQNEAQ come from the germline V gene. V lost 5 bases, J lost 0 bases, and 11 bases lay in between. The CDR3 is 15 amino acids. CDR3 DNA sequence: TGTGCCAGCAGCCCCCCTGAAAGCTCCTACAATGAGCAGTTCTTC. Residues: CASSPPESSYNEQFF.

The genes are TRBV5-1 and TRBJ1-1; 7 bases fit TRBD1. Per germline, CDR1 SGHRS and CDR2 YFSETQ. Losses at the gene ends were 2 bases for V and 0 bases for J; bases not matched to a gene: 4. The CDR3 totals 15 residues. In DNA form, the CDR3 reads TGCGCCAGCAGCTTAACAGGGGCCATGAACACTGAAGCTTTCTTT. It specifies CASSLTGAMNTEAFF.